The 17 T cell receptor beta chains given below trace back to one sample, sequenced in a study of beta chain features in type 1 diabetes. The study reverse transcribed the entire isolated RNA, so it sequenced expressed TCRB transcripts. The method was immunoSEQ multiplex PCR; TCRdb's version includes in-frame clones alone and lacks a portion of them. The data show 250,000 to 350,000 clones, around 15% seen once. Sequencing was performed on central memory CD4+ T cells from blood. These receptors were obtained from a man aged 25-40 years in good health.

The chain recombines TRBV5-1 with TRBJ1-2; D remains ambiguous. CDR1 SGHRS and CDR2 YFSETQ come from the germline V gene. This CDR3 comprises 14 residues. The V end was cut by 2 bases, the J end by 5 bases, with 13 bases between. The CDR3 here is CASSLGGAEYGYTF. For the CDR3, the DNA is TGCGCCAGCAGCTTAGGAGGTGCGGAGTATGGCTACACCTTC.

This chain connects TRBV4-3 to TRBJ2-3; weak D call: TRBD2 (7 bases). Deletions cut 1 base from V and 3 bases from J, with 20 bases between. From germline, CDR1 is LGHNA and CDR2 YSLEER. The CDR3 is 18 amino acids. CDR3 region: CASSQAVAGAAATDTQYF. As DNA, the CDR3 is TGCGCCAGCAGCCAAGCGGTGGCGGGGGCGGCTGCAACAGATACGCAGTATTTT.

This clone was counted only a few times. The rearrangement joins TRBV7-2 to TRBJ1-2; no reliable D call. This CDR3 comprises 13 residues. CDR1 and CDR2 from the germline V gene are SGHTA and FQGNSA. V lost 0 bases to trimming and J lost 6 bases, with 8 bases between them. Written as DNA, the CDR3 is TGTGCCAGCAGCTTAGCTAGGGCCGATGGCTACACCTTC. This translates into CASSLARADGYTF.

The chain links TRBV28 to TRBJ2-7; D not certain. Germline CDR1 reads MDHEN; CDR2 reads SYDVKM. The CDR3 consists of 13 residues. V shed 5 bases and J shed 1 base, with 9 bases lying between them. The CDR3 nucleotides are TGTGCCAGCAGTACGGTCAGTTCCTACGAGCAGTACGTC. Translation: CASSTVSSYEQYV.

The chain couples TRBV28 to TRBJ1-2; the D is unclear. Deletions cut 5 bases from V and 5 bases from J, with 15 bases between. The CDR3 is 14 amino acids. Germline V gives CDR1 MDHEN, CDR2 SYDVKM. The CDR3 DNA follows: TGTGCCAGCAGTCCGTTTACCGGATCTTATGGCTACACCTTC. The encoded protein is CASSPFTGSYGYTF.

The table lists this clone with a few counts. The CDR3 sequence: CASTGAPGYSGANVLTF. The CDR3 DNA reads TGTGCCAGTACCGGCGCTCCCGGATACTCTGGGGCCAACGTCCTGACTTTC. The rearrangement joins TRBV19 to TRBJ2-6; no definite D call. Deletions cut 7 bases from V and 0 bases from J, with 16 bases between. Germline V gene sequence: CDR1 LNHDA, CDR2 SQIVND (reference sequence). The CDR3 is 17 amino acids.

This clone has ten or more counts. The V gene is TRBV2, the J gene TRBJ2-5; D is unresolved. The V end lost 7 bases, the J end lost 5 bases, and 8 bases lay between the germline ends. This CDR3 region has 11 residues. Germline loops: CDR1 SNHLY, CDR2 FYNNEI. The CDR3 reads CASTGWETQYF. DNA of the CDR3: TGTGCCAGCACCGGTTGGGAGACCCAGTACTTC.

This clone was counted between two and nine times. This sequence joins TRBV7-8 and TRBJ1-2, with D possibly being TRBD1 (5 bases). CDR1 SGHVS and CDR2 FQNEAQ come from the germline V gene. There are 13 residues in the CDR3. V lost 5 bases to trimming and J lost 5 bases, with 12 bases between them. As DNA, the CDR3 is TGTGCCAGCAGCCCTGGGACGACTTATGGCTACACCTTC. Translation gives CASSPGTTYGYTF.

This clone has just a few counts. The V and J genes are TRBV5-4 and TRBJ2-5; no firm D call. This CDR3 is built from 15 residues. Trimming removed 0 bases at V and 2 bases at J, with 11 bases between. Looked up from germline, CDR1 is SGHNT and CDR2 is YYREEE (reference sequence). The CDR3 bases are TGTGCCAGCAGCTTGGATGGGCTGTTTCAAGAGACCCAGTACTTC. This translates into CASSLDGLFQETQYF.

The chain uses TRBV5-4 and TRBJ2-7; D is perhaps TRBD1 (6 bases). With 4 bases removed from V and 6 bases from J, the gap between germline ends came to 17 bases. CDR1 is SGHNT and CDR2 is YYREEE in the germline V gene (reference sequence). The CDR3 consists of 14 residues. The CDR3 DNA reads as TGTGCCAGCAGCCTTGACAGGTTTGGACCCGAGCAGTACTTC. Protein product: CASSLDRFGPEQYF.

The genes are TRBV4-1 and TRBJ1-4; weak D call: TRBD1 (5 bases). V shed 4 bases and J shed 0 bases, with 15 bases lying between them. The CDR3 covers 17 residues. Germline CDR1 and CDR2: MGHRA and YSYEKL. The CDR3 nucleotides are TGCGCCAGCAGCCGCACCGGGACGGAAGCAACTAATGAAAAACTGTTTTTT. Amino acid sequence: CASSRTGTEATNEKLFF.

This clone was counted a few times. This sequence joins TRBV7-2 and TRBJ2-3; 15 bases are a match to TRBD2. Looked up from germline, CDR1 is SGHTA and CDR2 is FQGNSA. CDR3 size: 16 residues. With V trimmed by 8 bases and J by 5 bases, 8 bases remained unmatched. The CDR3 sequence is CASAPGLAGGGDTQYF. The CDR3 DNA reads as TGTGCCAGCGCCCCGGGACTAGCGGGAGGAGGAGATACGCAGTATTTT. The variable domain in full, completed from reference TRBV7-2 and TRBJ2-3, reads GAGVSQSPSNKVTEKGKDVELRCDPISGHTALYWYRQSLGQGLEFLIYFQGNSAPDKSGLPSDRFSAERTGGSVSTLTIQRTQQEDSAVYLCASAPGLAGGGDTQYFGPGTRLTVL.

Here the CDR3 reads CASTKQGGRAKNIQYF. DNA of the CDR3: TGTGCCAGCACCAAACAGGGGGGCAGGGCCAAAAACATTCAGTACTTC. The genes are TRBV2 and TRBJ2-4; 8 bases match TRBD1. Losses at the gene ends were 7 bases for V and 1 base for J; bases not matched to a gene: 9. Germline V gives CDR1 SNHLY, CDR2 FYNNEI. The CDR3 is 16 residues long.

V and J are TRBV27 and TRBJ2-2; weak D call: TRBD1 (6 bases). The germline gives CDR1 MNHEY, CDR2 SMNVEV (reference sequence). The CDR3 has 17 amino acids. V was trimmed by 2 bases and J by 0 bases, leaving 13 bases between them. The CDR3 coding sequence is TGTGCCAGCAGTTTAGGCCAGGGGTGGTCGAACACCGGGGAGCTGTTTTTT. Protein product: CASSLGQGWSNTGELFF.

The rearrangement links TRBV7-9 to TRBJ2-7; D perhaps matches TRBD1 (6 bases). The CDR3 has 13 residues. The V and J ends lost 5 bases and 7 bases respectively, with 15 bases between them. CDR1 and CDR2 (germline): SEHNR, FQNEAQ (reference sequence). The CDR3 region has the DNA TGTGCCAGCAGCCCCGGGACACTGTGGGAGCAGTACGTC. Its protein product is CASSPGTLWEQYV.

This clone was detected a few times. This rearrangement joins TRBV11-3 to TRBJ2-1, with TRBD2 identical over 9 bases. V lost 6 bases and J lost 7; bases outside the gene matches: 4. The CDR3 is made up of 13 amino acids. Germline V gene lookup returns CDR1 SGHNT and CDR2 YENEEA. The CDR3 DNA sequence: TGTGCCAGCAGGCTAGCGGGACGGAATGAGCAGTTCTTC. Translation: CASRLAGRNEQFF.

The chain joins TRBV5-6 to TRBJ1-1; D is unclear. With 7 bases removed from V and 4 bases from J, the gap between germline ends came to 14 bases. CDR1 and CDR2 (germline): SGHDT, YYEEEE. The CDR3 length is 13 residues. The CDR3 is CASAEGRRTEAFF. In DNA, the CDR3 is TGTGCCAGCGCAGAGGGAAGGCGCACTGAAGCTTTCTTT.